Below, one T cell receptor beta chain is given with its context. The antigen is not known. The data originate from a study of identical twins. Findings and limits, study-wide: Abundant beta clonotypes from cord blood bore fewer insertions; memory repertoires lacked this pattern. In beta out-of-frame sequences, the excess sharing between twins was weaker. Excess low generation probability was seen in twin-shared out-of-frame alpha sequences.

Template switching, a step in the protocol, added a universal primer site, and cDNA carried unique molecular identifiers. TCRdb processed the 5' RACE reads anew with MiXCR; each CDR3 protein has one entry. Here the sample spans about 660,000 distinct CDR3 sequences, 8% to 9% being singletons. CDR3 length: 13 residues. Germline values: CDR1 DFQATT, CDR2 SNEGSKA (reference sequence). V lost 6 bases to trimming and J lost 3 bases, with 12 bases between them. These data were likewise used in another study, on yellow fever vaccine responses in identical twins.

The specimen sequenced was PBMCs. The TCR originated in a woman aged 18-29 years in good health. V usage is TRBV20-1 and J usage is TRBJ2-1; D gene unclear. CDR3 residues: CSAIDLFYNEQFF. The CDR3 DNA sequence: TGCAGTGCAATTGACTTATTCTACAATGAGCAGTTCTTC.